A selection of T cell receptor beta chains follows, all from one sample in a study of STAT3 mutations in large granular lymphocyte leukemia. The data were produced by immunoSEQ multiplex PCR, yet TCRdb's version contains in-frame clones alone and is incomplete. The table lists around 10,000 clones, about 54% of them singletons. The sequencing sample was made of peripheral blood mononuclear cells. The source is a boy aged 5-17 years with T-cell large granular lymphocyte leukemia. Some clones in this sample may be carry-over from other donors' samples. CDR3s include the opening cysteine and the closing phenylalanine or tryptophan. Each record gives: CDR3 length, J gene, V gene, D gene, clone size, CDR3 DNA, CDR3 protein. A D gene is named only where the DNA matches it firmly. The size entry is marked missing in some rows and otherwise reads once, few, many or a size class.

13	TRBJ2-7	TRBV13	.	few	TGTGCCAGCAGCACCTCGGGGGCCCACGAGCAGTACTTC	CASSTSGAHEQYF
15	TRBJ1-4	TRBV5-1	.	.	TGCGCCAGCAGCGGAACAGGGACCGCTAATGAAAAACTGTTTTTT	CASSGTGTANEKLFF
12	TRBJ2-3	TRBV5-1	.	few	TGCGCCAGCAGCCCTACTACAGATACGCAGTATTTT	CASSPTTDTQYF
15	TRBJ1-5	TRBV6-6	.	few	TGTGCCAGCAGTTTGTCGCTCTACGAAAAACAGCCCCAGCATTTT	CASSLSLYEKQPQHF
14	TRBJ2-1	TRBV5-1	TRBD2	.	TGCGCCAGCAGCTGGGGGACTAGCTCACATGAGCAGTTCTTC	CASSWGTSSHEQFF
14	TRBJ1-6	TRBV30	.	.	TGTGCCTGGACAGGCAGCTCCTATAATTCACCCCTCCACTTT	CAWTGSSYNSPLHF
14	TRBJ2-5	TRBV5-1	TRBD2	.	TGCGCCAGCAGCACTAGCGGTCACCAAGAGACCCAGTACTTC	CASSTSGHQETQYF
16	TRBJ2-7	TRBV5-5	TRBD2	few	TGTGCCAGCAGCCTAGCGGGAGGGCCTTCCACCTACGAGCAGTACTTC	CASSLAGGPSTYEQYF
15	TRBJ2-7	TRBV18	TRBD2	.	TGTGCCAGCTCACCTACTAGCGGGGGTGCAGGGGAGCAGTACTTC	CASSPTSGGAGEQYF
14	TRBJ1-1	TRBV6-1	TRBD1	.	TGTGCCAGCAGTAGGCAGGGGGTGAACACTGAAGCTTTCTTT	CASSRQGVNTEAFF
17	TRBJ1-6	TRBV10-3	.	once	TGTGCCATCAGTGAGTCAGTGCTAAACTCCTATAATTCACCCCTCCACTTT	CAISESVLNSYNSPLHF
13	TRBJ2-7	TRBV30	.	.	TGTGCCGGCGAGGGACTCACTACTCGGGAGCAGTACTTC	CAGEGLTTREQYF
16	TRBJ1-5	TRBV4-2	.	few	TGTGCCAGCAGCCAACTACCGGGGGTGGCGGGCCAGCCCCAGCATTTT	CASSQLPGVAGQPQHF
15	TRBJ2-7	TRBV6-1	.	few	TGTGCCAGCAGTAACAGGGCCGACGCCTCCTACGAGCAGTACTTC	CASSNRADASYEQYF
13	TRBJ1-1	TRBV7-6	TRBD1	.	TGTGCCAGCAGCCGCGGGACAGCCAATGAAGCTTTCTTT	CASSRGTANEAFF
16	TRBJ1-5	TRBV27	TRBD1	.	TGTGCCAGCAGTTTCCAGAAGGACAGGTTGAGTCAGCCCCAGCATTTT	CASSFQKDRLSQPQHF
16	TRBJ1-1	TRBV5-1	.	few	TGCGCCAGCAGCCCCATGACAGGCCTCTTGAACACTGAAGCTTTCTTT	CASSPMTGLLNTEAFF
15	TRBJ2-1	TRBV15	TRBD2	few	TGTGCCACCAGCAGAGATCGGGCGAGCGGGAGGGTCCAGTTCTTC	CATSRDRASGRVQFF
14	TRBJ2-7	TRBV9	TRBD1	.	TGTGCCAGCAGCGATGCACAGGGGGCTGGGAAGCAGTACTTC	CASSDAQGAGKQYF
13	TRBJ1-1	TRBV7-9	.	few	TGTGCCAGCAGCGTCGGCAGTGGCACTGAAGCTTTCTTT	CASSVGSGTEAFF
14	TRBJ1-5	TRBV30	.	.	TGTGCCTGGAGTCCTTCAGGAGGCAATCAGCCCCAGCATTTT	CAWSPSGGNQPQHF
15	TRBJ1-4	TRBV27	.	.	TGTGCCAGCCCCATAAGGGGCCGGGTTGACGAAAAACTGTTTTTT	CASPIRGRVDEKLFF
15	TRBJ2-7	TRBV13	.	once	TGTGCCAGCAGCTTACCCCTCGGACAGCCTGGGGAGCAGTACTTC	CASSLPLGQPGEQYF
11	TRBJ2-2	TRBV30	.	once	TGTGCCTGGACGGGAACCGGGGAGCTGTTTTTT	CAWTGTGELFF
16	TRBJ1-4	TRBV7-9	.	.	TGTGCCAGCAGCTTAGGTGCACAGGGATTTAATGAAAAACTGTTTTTT	CASSLGAQGFNEKLFF
12	TRBJ1-4	TRBV30	.	.	TGTGCCTGGAGTCTTGGTAATGAAAAACTGTTTTTT	CAWSLGNEKLFF
13	TRBJ2-2	TRBV30	.	.	TGTGCCTGGAGTGGGCAGATCACCGGGGAGCTGTTTTTT	CAWSGQITGELFF
16	TRBJ1-6	TRBV7-9	TRBD1	.	TGTGCCAGCAGCTTAAAAGGGACAGGATTTAATTCACCCCTCCACTTT	CASSLKGTGFNSPLHF
13	TRBJ2-3	TRBV29-1	.	few	TGCAGCGTTGAGCCCGTGGGTACAGATACGCAGTATTTT	CSVEPVGTDTQYF
13	TRBJ1-5	TRBV15	.	.	TGTGCCACCAGCGCAAGCTCGGAGCAGCCCCAGCATTTT	CATSASSEQPQHF
12	TRBJ2-7	TRBV7-9	.	.	TGTGCCAGCAGCTTAGCCGCTATCGAGCAGTACTTC	CASSLAAIEQYF